This TCR beta chain was captured in a study of blood T cells in healthy people across ages. Primed by a sample-barcoded 5' primer and a J-beta primer mix, a second PCR proceeded for 7 to 11 cycles. TCRdb re-analysed the 5' RACE reads in MiXCR, keeping a single row per CDR3 protein. The repertoire consists of fewer than 1.5 million distinct CDR3 sequences, with roughly 40% occurring once and the leading ten covering 7% to 9%. Only a few counts were recorded for this clonotype. The CDR3 is 16 residues long. Germline CDR1 KGHDR, CDR2 SFDVKD. V trimming: 2 bases; J trimming: 2 bases; junction bases outside the gene matches: 7.

Sequenced material: blood. The V call is TRBV24-1, the J call TRBJ2-5, with 7 bases matching TRBD1. The source is a woman between 18 and 30 years old in good health. The CDR3 nucleotides read TGTGCCACCAGTGATTCGCGGACAGGTCGTCAAGAGACCCAGTACTTC. Protein sequence: CATSDSRTGRQETQYF.